Shown below are 20 T cell receptor beta chains from a single sample sequenced in a study of OX40 agonist ivuxolimab in advanced cancers. TCRdb keeps only in-frame clones here, not all; method: immunoSEQ multiplex PCR. Of 57,000 or so clones listed, about 85% are singletons. This specimen was CD4+ or CD8+ T cells sorted from blood, taken in a trial of the OX40 agonist ivuxolimab. These receptors were collected from an adult with an advanced solid tumor such as melanoma, head and neck, liver or kidney cancer.

This clone occurred a few times. The rearrangement links TRBV6-5 to TRBJ1-2, with D unresolved. Germline V gene data show CDR1 as MNHEY and CDR2 as SVGAGI. The ends were cut back, 6 bases at V and 0 bases at J, with 8 bases in the middle. This CDR3 spans 13 amino acids. CDR3: CASRKNTNYGYTF. CDR3 bases: TGTGCCAGCAGGAAAAATACTAACTATGGCTACACCTTC.

The chain recombines TRBV6-4 with TRBJ2-2, with TRBD1 matching 10 bases. The CDR3 is 16 amino acids. The V gene end was trimmed by 7 bases and the J gene end by 3 bases; junction bases not matched to a gene: 8. The germline V gene encodes CDR1 MRHNA and CDR2 SNTAGT. CDR3 in amino acids: CASKGQGGSDTGELFF. For the CDR3, the DNA is TGTGCCAGCAAAGGACAGGGGGGATCAGACACCGGGGAGCTGTTTTTT.

V and J are TRBV18 and TRBJ2-1, with 7 bases matching TRBD2. This CDR3 spans 16 amino acids. Trimming took 1 base from V and 0 from J; bases not matched to a gene: 3. Germline CDR1 is KGHSH and CDR2 is LQKENI. The DNA of the CDR3 is TGTGCCAGCTCACCACGGAGCGGGGCCTCCTACAATGAGCAGTTCTTC. This encodes CASSPRSGASYNEQFF.

This clone was recorded a few times. The chain is built from TRBV6-5 and TRBJ2-7, with a weak D call TRBD2 (5 bases). Germline values: CDR1 MNHEY, CDR2 SVGAGI. V shed 2 bases and J shed 2 bases, with 10 bases lying between them. The CDR3 length is 14 residues. The CDR3: CASSYGESPYEQYF. The CDR3 nucleotides read TGTGCCAGCAGTTACGGGGAGTCCCCCTACGAGCAGTACTTC.

The CDR3 spells CASSGTDRPVGTQYF. The DNA for the CDR3 is TGTGCCAGCAGTGGAACGGACAGGCCGGTTGGGACCCAGTACTTC. The chain recombines TRBV6-1 with TRBJ2-5; 7 nucleotides agree with TRBD1. Germline V gives CDR1 MNHNS, CDR2 SASEGT. Losses at the gene ends were 4 bases for V and 7 bases for J; bases not matched to a gene: 12. The CDR3 extends over 15 amino acids.

This chain joins TRBV18 and TRBJ1-2; TRBD1 is a possible D gene (6 bases). The CDR3 length is 19 residues. Germline CDR1 is KGHSH and CDR2 is LQKENI. V dropped 6 bases and J dropped 6 bases, with 32 bases sitting between them. The CDR3 here is CASSYKRLTKTGLADGYTF. For the CDR3, the DNA is TGTGCCAGCTCTTATAAAAGGTTAACAAAAACAGGGCTGGCGGATGGCTACACCTTC.

V usage is TRBV7-8 and J usage is TRBJ2-4, with a possible D match to TRBD1 (7 bases). This CDR3 is 14 amino acids long. The germline CDR1 and CDR2 sequences are SGHVS and FQNEAQ. The ends were cut back, 1 base at V and 8 bases at J, with 12 bases in the middle. CDR3 in DNA: TGTGCCAGCAGCTTAGGGGGCAGGGGGGACATTCAGTACTTC. The encoded protein is CASSLGGRGDIQYF.

There are a few counts of this clone. This chain links TRBV20-1 with TRBJ1-1; D gene ambiguous. V lost 5 bases, J lost 4 bases, and 8 bases lay in between. CDR3 length: 11 residues. The germline gives CDR1 DFQATT, CDR2 SNEGSKA (reference sequence). CDR3 DNA: TGCAGTGCTGGACGGGCCACTGAAGCTTTCTTT. Its protein is CSAGRATEAFF.

The chain employs TRBV28 and TRBJ1-2; D gene unclear. The germline gives CDR1 MDHEN, CDR2 SYDVKM. The CDR3 is 15 residues long. V was pared by 4 bases and J by 1 base, with 13 bases between. CDR3 residues: CASSSRIQFNYGYTF. CDR3 bases: TGTGCCAGCAGTTCCAGGATACAGTTTAACTATGGCTACACCTTC.

The V and J genes are TRBV7-3 and TRBJ1-6; D perhaps matches TRBD1 (5 bases). V was trimmed by 1 base and J by 9 bases, leaving 13 bases between them. Germline assignment: CDR1 SGHTA and CDR2 FQGTGA. CDR3 length equals 15 residues. The CDR3 DNA sequence: TGTGCCAGCAGCTTAAGGGGCCCAAGGGGTTCACCCCTCCACTTT. It codes for CASSLRGPRGSPLHF.

The CDR3 DNA reads as TGCGCCAGCAGCCCGGGAGGGAGCTCCTACAATGAGCAGTTCTTC. Its translation is CASSPGGSSYNEQFF. This chain joins TRBV5-1 and TRBJ2-1, with 8 bases fitting TRBD2. Germline V CDR1 and CDR2: SGHRS, YFSETQ. This CDR3 contains 15 residues. With 4 bases clipped from V and 0 bases from J, the junction kept 3 bases outside the gene matches.

The chain links TRBV18 to TRBJ1-2, with unresolved D. The CDR3 consists of 14 residues. Trimming stripped 1 base from V and 4 bases from J, with 10 bases between. Germline V CDR1 and CDR2: KGHSH, LQKENI. CDR3: CASSPLQDFYGYTF. The DNA of the CDR3 is TGTGCCAGCTCACCACTTCAGGACTTCTATGGCTACACCTTC.

J is TRBJ1-1 and V is TRBV7-2; D may be TRBD1 (5 bases). The CDR3 extends over 15 amino acids. The germline V and J ends were trimmed by 3 bases and 0 bases, with 11 bases remaining between them. From germline, CDR1 is SGHTA and CDR2 FQGNSA. The DNA of the CDR3 is TGTGCCAGCAGCTTGGGGACTATCATGAACACTGAAGCTTTCTTT. It is translated as CASSLGTIMNTEAFF.

V usage is TRBV5-4 and J usage is TRBJ1-4; 8 nucleotides agree with TRBD1. CDR3 size: 17 residues. V lost 0 bases to trimming and J lost 7 bases; unmatched junction nucleotides: 11. Germline V lookup: CDR1 SGHNT, CDR2 YYREEE (reference sequence). CDR3 coding DNA: TGTGCCAGCAGCTTGGGGGCCACAGGGGGAACCGGTGAAAAACTGTTTTTT. Its protein is CASSLGATGGTGEKLFF.

V is TRBV5-4 and J is TRBJ1-2; D is ambiguous. Germline CDR1 reads SGHNT; CDR2 reads YYREEE (reference sequence). CDR3 length: 15 residues. The V gene lost 0 bases and the J gene lost 4 bases, with 13 bases spanning the gap. DNA for the CDR3: TGTGCCAGCAGCTTGGTTGAGTCGCACATCTATGGCTACACCTTC. Amino acid sequence: CASSLVESHIYGYTF.

The chain carries TRBV6-5 and TRBJ1-5, with D unresolved. The germline CDR1 and CDR2 sequences are MNHEY and SVGAGI. The CDR3 sequence is 13 residues long. Trimming removed 6 bases from V and 2 bases from J, with 8 bases in between. In nucleotides, the CDR3 is TGTGCCAGCAGATCCTTTGGCAATCAGCCCCAGCATTTT. It specifies CASRSFGNQPQHF.

V gene TRBV18 combines with J gene TRBJ2-7; 14 bases are shared with TRBD2. CDR1 is KGHSH, CDR2 LQKENI, per germline. The CDR3 contains 15 residues. V gave up 6 bases and J gave up 4 bases; unmatched junction bases: 5. CDR3 coding DNA: TGTGCCAGCTCCCCGGGACTAGCGGGGGCTTACGAGCAGTACTTC. Its translation: CASSPGLAGAYEQYF.

The V gene is TRBV28, the J gene TRBJ2-7; 9 bases line up with TRBD2. This CDR3 has 15 amino acids. V was pared by 4 bases and J by 7 bases, with 11 bases of the junction left unmatched. CDR1 is MDHEN and CDR2 is SYDVKM in the germline V gene. The CDR3 loop is CASSSHSGGYREQYF. The CDR3 region has the DNA TGTGCCAGCAGTTCCCACAGCGGGGGGTATCGGGAGCAGTACTTC.

V and J are TRBV4-1 and TRBJ2-1, with 7 positions matching TRBD2. With 1 base clipped from V and 0 bases from J, the junction kept 9 bases outside the gene matches. The length of the CDR3 is 18 residues. Germline V gene sequence: CDR1 MGHRA, CDR2 YSYEKL. The CDR3 loop reads CASSQGAQRGYSYNEQFF. In DNA, the CDR3 is TGCGCCAGCAGCCAAGGAGCCCAGCGGGGATACTCCTACAATGAGCAGTTCTTC.

There are a few counts of this clone. The J gene is TRBJ1-1, the V gene TRBV19, with TRBD1 matching over 7 bases. This CDR3 has 13 amino acids. CDR1 and CDR2 from the germline V gene are LNHDA and SQIVND (reference sequence). J lost 5 bases, V lost 7 bases, and 7 bases had no gene match. This chain's CDR3 is CASTHRGITEAFF. For the CDR3, the DNA is TGTGCCAGTACGCACAGGGGAATAACTGAAGCTTTCTTT. Full variable domain (outside the CDR3, taken from reference TRBV19 and TRBJ1-1): DGGITQSPKYLFRKEGQNVTLSCEQNLNHDAMYWYRQDPGQGLRLIYYSQIVNDFQKGDIAEGYSVSREKKESFPLTVTSAQKNPTAFYLCASTHRGITEAFFGQGTRLTVV.